One and the same sample provided the 10 T cell receptor beta chains below, sequenced in a study of blood T cells in healthy people across ages. With a J-beta primer mix and a sample-barcoded 5' primer, a second PCR ran about 6 to 11 cycles. TCRdb analysed the 5' RACE reads with MiXCR anew, one entry per CDR3 protein. Among about 930,000 distinct CDR3 sequences listed, 25% to 30% were seen once. These data are also associated with another study on T cells of mothers and their children.

Input material: blood. The receptors were gathered from a woman in her 40s in good health.

This clonotype appeared a few times. The chain uses TRBV6-6 and TRBJ2-6, with D hard to call. V was shortened by 6 bases and J by 0 bases, with 9 bases between the two germline ends. This CDR3 comprises 15 residues. Germline values: CDR1 MNHNY, CDR2 SVGAGI (reference sequence). The CDR3 region has the DNA TGTGCCAGCAGACCACAGACCTCTGGGGCCAACGTCCTGACTTTC. Amino acids: CASRPQTSGANVLTF.

The gene calls are TRBV28 and TRBJ2-7, with 10 positions matching TRBD1. The J segment lost 1 base and the V segment lost 3 bases, leaving 3 bases of the junction unmatched. Per germline, CDR1 MDHEN and CDR2 SYDVKM. The CDR3 runs 15 residues. The CDR3 reads CASSLTGGLSYEQYF. The CDR3 nucleotides are TGTGCCAGCAGTTTGACAGGGGGCCTTTCCTACGAGCAGTACTTC.

The chain combines TRBV5-1 with TRBJ2-1, with a possible D match to TRBD1 (5 bases). CDR3 size: 14 residues. V lost 4 bases and J lost 6, with 14 bases in between. Germline CDR1 and CDR2: SGHRS and YFSETQ. CDR3 loop: CASSPGYSGNEQFF. The CDR3 region has the DNA TGCGCCAGCAGCCCAGGGTATTCGGGCAATGAGCAGTTCTTC. The full variable domain, in which reference TRBV5-1 and TRBJ2-1 provide the parts outside the CDR3, is KAGVTQTPRYLIKTRGQQVTLSCSPISGHRSVSWYQQTPGQGLQFLFEYFSETQRNKGNFPGRFSGRQFSNSRSEMNVSTLELGDSALYLCASSPGYSGNEQFFGPGTRLTVL.

This clonotype showed up just a few times. V gene TRBV5-1 combines with J gene TRBJ1-4; 8 nucleotides align to TRBD1. This CDR3 has 14 amino acids. The V segment lost 7 bases and the J segment 7 bases; nucleotides outside the gene matches: 9. The germline CDR1 and CDR2 sequences are SGHRS and YFSETQ. The CDR3 protein is CASATGQGGEKLFF. CDR3 in DNA: TGCGCCAGCGCGACCGGACAGGGCGGTGAAAAACTGTTTTTT.

With regard to this clonotype: Lacking the conserved final phenylalanine or tryptophan, this CDR3 likely reflects a read error. The rearrangement joins TRBV6-1 to TRBJ2-7; TRBD1 is a possible D gene (6 bases). The J call is doubtful: the DNA matches TRBJ2-5 better. The V gene's germline CDR1 is MNHNS and CDR2 SASEGT. The CDR3 is 16 amino acids. The CDR3 DNA sequence: TGTGCCAGCAGCCCCGGGACACGGGGCCTTAGAGAGACCCAGTACTGC. Translation: CASSPGTRGLRETQYC.

This clonotype was detected many times. The genes are TRBV5-4 and TRBJ1-2; tentatively, D is TRBD1 (5 bases). CDR3 length: 16 amino acids. Germline loops: CDR1 SGHNT, CDR2 YYREEE (reference sequence). Trimming cost V 2 bases and J 3 bases, with 17 bases left between them. The CDR3: CASSFPGGGTYYGYTF. DNA for the CDR3: TGTGCCAGCAGCTTTCCAGGCGGAGGGACCTACTATGGCTACACCTTC.

The J gene is TRBJ1-4, the V gene TRBV4-2; D unresolved. The CDR3 extends over 17 amino acids. Germline V gene data show CDR1 as LGHNA and CDR2 as YNFKEQ. The V end lost 1 base, the J end lost 1 base, and 13 bases lay between the germline ends. The CDR3 DNA follows: TGTGCCAGCAGCCAAGGGGCCCAAGAACTAACTAATGAAAAACTGTTTTTT. Translation gives CASSQGAQELTNEKLFF.

This clonotype came up a few times. The rearrangement links TRBV5-1 to TRBJ2-2; perhaps TRBD1 as D (5 bases). The germline gives CDR1 SGHRS, CDR2 YFSETQ. The V and J ends lost 0 bases and 6 bases respectively, with 15 bases between them. The CDR3 covers 16 residues. CDR3 protein: CASSLEPPWTPGELFF. The CDR3 DNA reads TGCGCCAGCAGCTTGGAGCCGCCCTGGACACCCGGGGAGCTGTTTTTT.

The chain links TRBV5-5 to TRBJ1-4; 7 bases align to TRBD1. J gave up 7 bases and V 0 bases, and 6 bases lay outside the gene matches. The V gene's germline CDR1 is SGHKS and CDR2 YYEKEE (reference sequence). This CDR3 region has 15 residues. The CDR3 DNA reads TGTGCCAGCAGCTTGGCTACAGGGGCGGGTGAAAAACTGTTTTTT. Protein sequence: CASSLATGAGEKLFF.

As to this clonotype: A much larger clone differs from this one at a single base, so this may be a read error. The J gene is TRBJ2-1, the V gene TRBV12-3 or TRBV12-4, with D possibly TRBD1 on 6 matching bases. The end of the DNA is better explained by TRBJ2-7, so the J call may be wrong. This CDR3 is built from 14 residues. The DNA of the CDR3 is TGTGCCAGCAGTACCCAGGGGATATACAATGAGCAGTACTTC. Amino acids: CASSTQGIYNEQYF.